A selection of T cell receptor beta chains follows, all from one sample in a study of cytomegalovirus exposure and HLA in healthy donors. Method: immunoSEQ multiplex PCR; TCRdb's copy keeps in-frame clones and lacks some. The sample has approximately 150,000 clones, around 72% seen once. The sequencing input was PBMCs. All receptors come from a man aged 50-59 years in good health and CMV-seronegative. The CDR3 runs from the conserved cysteine through the conserved F or W.

j_call	v_call	cdr3_aa
TRBJ2-7	TRBV6-8	CASSWTGKPYEQYF
TRBJ2-3	TRBV2	CASSEVGAKRTDTQYF
TRBJ2-5	TRBV21-1	CASRKGGLANTQYF
TRBJ1-4	TRBV10-1	CASSESGQGTVINEKLFF
TRBJ2-2	TRBV7-9	CASSGLGGNTGELFF
TRBJ2-7	TRBV6-1	CASSEAQGSYEQYF
TRBJ1-3	TRBV28	CASSLGRTGLSGNTIYF
TRBJ2-5	TRBV11-2	CASSLRGRMGETQYF
TRBJ2-7	TRBV12-5	CASSPSGGFSYEQYF
TRBJ2-7	TRBV5-1	CASSLPGDEQYF
TRBJ1-2	TRBV10-1	CASSESSSAGGYTF
TRBJ1-1	TRBV5-1	CASSNIPTGLNTEAFF
TRBJ1-4	TRBV6-5	CASSYGSAANEKLFF
TRBJ1-3	TRBV4-1	CASSPKQAGNTIYF
TRBJ2-2	TRBV14	CASSRQGARTGELFF
TRBJ2-7	TRBV7-2	CASSWALAEYYEQYF
TRBJ1-1	TRBV5-4	CASSYTGKTTEAFF
TRBJ1-2	TRBV19	CASAGVWGGYTF
TRBJ2-7	TRBV5-1	CASSSGQADSYEQYF
TRBJ2-1	TRBV11-1	CASTPGLTYNEQFF
TRBJ2-5	TRBV11-2	CASSLSGRGQETQYF
TRBJ1-2	TRBV28	CASSLGPHKSGHTF
TRBJ1-1	TRBV5-1	CASSPTGMGTEAFF
TRBJ2-1	TRBV10-3	CAIRGTGGNEQFF
TRBJ2-3	TRBV6-6	CASTGLAGGVDTQYF
TRBJ2-2	TRBV7-3	CASSPSQGNTGELFF
TRBJ2-1	TRBV7-9	CASSSIPGQGNEQFF
TRBJ1-3	TRBV7-9	CASSGQGAGGNTIYF
TRBJ2-5	TRBV7-9	CASSLARAEETQYF
TRBJ1-3	TRBV18	CASSPLQGAGNTIYF
TRBJ2-7	TRBV27	CASSRLRGAPSHEQYF
TRBJ1-2	TRBV28	CASADTSNYGYTF
TRBJ2-3	TRBV11-3	CASSLGTGGAADTQYF
TRBJ1-1	TRBV7-9	CASSLQGNTEAFF
TRBJ1-3	TRBV5-1	CASSQGSGNTIYF
TRBJ1-1	TRBV27	CATGGVGHTEAFF
TRBJ2-7	TRBV7-2	CASSLLGVGQYF
TRBJ1-2	TRBV7-2	CASSTRQGRGRGGGYTF
TRBJ2-5	TRBV6-5	CASSFAPRRETQYF
TRBJ2-4	TRBV11-3	CASSSLGEENIQYF
TRBJ2-5	TRBV27	CASSSIGAPETQYF
TRBJ2-5	TRBV28	CASSLGTGAKETQYF
TRBJ1-2	TRBV19	CASSIDLGPTRNYGYTF
TRBJ2-5	TRBV7-3	CASSPQTGTMETQYF
TRBJ2-7	TRBV9	CASSATSGGALYEQYF
TRBJ1-2	TRBV2	CASSFNRGNGYTF
TRBJ2-5	TRBV6-5	CASRVRGHEETQYF
TRBJ2-2	TRBV5-1	CASSFGAASISTGELFF
TRBJ2-5	TRBV11-2	CASGNSGGLETQYF
TRBJ1-1	TRBV5-8	CATFFRDRVNTEAFF
TRBJ1-6	TRBV11-2	CASSLGVGGGSPLHF
TRBJ1-1	TRBV15	CATSSAPFTGRTEAFF
TRBJ1-2	TRBV6-1	CASTITPGQGVGYTF
TRBJ2-3	TRBV28	CASSLFTDTQYF